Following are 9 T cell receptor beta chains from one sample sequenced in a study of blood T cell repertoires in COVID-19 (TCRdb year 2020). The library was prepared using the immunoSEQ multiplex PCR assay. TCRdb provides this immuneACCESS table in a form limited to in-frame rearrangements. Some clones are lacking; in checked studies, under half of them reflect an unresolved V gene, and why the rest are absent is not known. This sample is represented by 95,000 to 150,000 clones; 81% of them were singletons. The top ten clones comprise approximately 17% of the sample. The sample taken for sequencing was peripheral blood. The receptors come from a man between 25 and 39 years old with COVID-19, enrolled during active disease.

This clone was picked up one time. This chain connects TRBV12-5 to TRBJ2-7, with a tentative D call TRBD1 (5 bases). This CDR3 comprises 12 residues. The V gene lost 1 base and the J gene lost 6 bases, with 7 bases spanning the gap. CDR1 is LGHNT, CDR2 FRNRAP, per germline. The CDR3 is CASGLGQGEQYF. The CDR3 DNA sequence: TGTGCTAGTGGTTTGGGGCAGGGCGAGCAGTACTTC.

CDR3 loop: CASTSSSSTDTQYF. Here the CDR3 DNA reads TGTGCCAGTACTAGTTCCTCTAGCACAGATACGCAGTATTTT. V usage is TRBV28 and J usage is TRBJ2-3; D is perhaps TRBD2 (5 bases). The V gene lost 9 bases and the J gene lost 0 bases, with 13 bases spanning the gap. The CDR3 length is 14 residues. Germline V lookup: CDR1 MDHEN, CDR2 SYDVKM.

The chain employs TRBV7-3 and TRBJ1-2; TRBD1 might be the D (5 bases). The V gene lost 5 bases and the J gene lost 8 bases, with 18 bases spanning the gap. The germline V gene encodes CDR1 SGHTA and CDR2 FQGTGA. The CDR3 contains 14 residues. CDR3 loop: CASSPEPAGPGYTF. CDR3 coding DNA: TGTGCCAGCAGCCCCGAACCGGCGGGACCGGGCTACACCTTC.

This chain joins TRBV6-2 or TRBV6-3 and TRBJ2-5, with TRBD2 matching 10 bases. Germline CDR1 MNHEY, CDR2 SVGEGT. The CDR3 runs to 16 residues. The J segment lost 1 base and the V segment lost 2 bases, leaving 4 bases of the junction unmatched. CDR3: CASSYTGLAVQETQYF. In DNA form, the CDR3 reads TGTGCCAGCAGTTACACCGGACTAGCGGTCCAAGAGACCCAGTACTTC.

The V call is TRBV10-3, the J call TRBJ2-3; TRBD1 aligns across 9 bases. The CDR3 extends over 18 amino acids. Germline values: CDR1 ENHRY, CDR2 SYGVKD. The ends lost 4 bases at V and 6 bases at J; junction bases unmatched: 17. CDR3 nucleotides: TGTGCCATCAGTGGCGATCATGAGCGACAGGGGGTCTCGGATACGCAGTATTTT. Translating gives CAISGDHERQGVSDTQYF.

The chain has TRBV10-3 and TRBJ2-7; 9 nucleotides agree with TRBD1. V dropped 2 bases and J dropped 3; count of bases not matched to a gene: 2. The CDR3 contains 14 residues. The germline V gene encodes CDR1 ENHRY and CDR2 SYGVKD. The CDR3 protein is CAISEGGQGYEQYF. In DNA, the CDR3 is TGTGCCATCAGTGAGGGGGGACAGGGCTACGAGCAGTACTTC.

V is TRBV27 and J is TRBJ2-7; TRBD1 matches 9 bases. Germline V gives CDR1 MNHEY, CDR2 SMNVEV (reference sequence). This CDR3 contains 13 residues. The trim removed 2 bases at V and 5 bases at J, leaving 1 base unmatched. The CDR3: CASSLNRGHEQYF. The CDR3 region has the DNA TGTGCCAGCAGTTTAAACAGGGGGCACGAGCAGTACTTC.

CDR3 nucleotide sequence: TGTGCCAGCAGCCAAGGGACAGGGACGAAGACCCAGTACTTC. Amino acid sequence: CASSQGTGTKTQYF. This sequence joins TRBV3-1 (or the pseudogene TRBV3-2) and TRBJ2-5, with 8 bases lining up with TRBD1. With V trimmed by 1 base and J by 6 bases, 4 bases remained unmatched. Germline V gene sequence: CDR1 LGHDT, CDR2 YNNKEL (reference sequence). This CDR3 is 14 amino acids long.

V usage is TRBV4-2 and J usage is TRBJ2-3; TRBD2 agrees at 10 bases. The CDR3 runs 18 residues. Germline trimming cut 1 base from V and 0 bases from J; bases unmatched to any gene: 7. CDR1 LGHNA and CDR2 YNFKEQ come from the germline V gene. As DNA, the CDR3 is TGTGCCAGCAGCCAAGCACTAGCGGGGAGCCCTAGCACAGATACGCAGTATTTT. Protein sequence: CASSQALAGSPSTDTQYF.